This record looks at one T cell receptor beta chain sequence and its context. Patients at the Seattle site were enrolled during active infection and followed longitudinally. Only in-frame clones appear in the TCRdb table, and some are missing; sequencing was by immunoSEQ multiplex PCR. The data hold fewer than 700,000 clones, with around 90% observed a single time. These data are taken from a study of blood T cell repertoires in COVID-19. Study-level background: Sites in the United States, Italy and Spain provided acute and convalescent COVID-19 samples. T cells, B-cell-depleted T cells, or PBMCs supplied cDNA or gDNA.

The trim removed 0 bases at V and 5 bases at J, leaving 5 bases unmatched. Germline V gives CDR1 LGHDT, CDR2 YNNKEL (reference sequence). This CDR3 is built from 16 residues. This sequence joins TRBV3-1 (or the pseudogene TRBV3-2) and TRBJ2-5; 11 bases are a match to TRBD2. The clonotype was recovered from a woman aged 45 to 65 with COVID-19, enrolled during active disease. The material sequenced was peripheral blood. In DNA form, the CDR3 reads TGTGCCAGCAGCCAAGAAGTAGCGGGGGGGCGTGAGACCCAGTACTTC. It specifies CASSQEVAGGRETQYF.